This TCR beta chain was observed in a study of blood T cell repertoires in COVID-19. As for the study in general: Acute and convalescent COVID-19 specimens originated in the United States, Italy and Spain. T cells, B-cell-depleted T cells, or PBMCs provided the cDNA or gDNA that served as material.

The germline gives CDR1 LNHDA, CDR2 SQIVND (reference sequence). V lost 5 bases and J lost 4, with 17 bases in between. CDR3 length: 15 amino acids. Sequenced by immunoSEQ multiplex PCR; TCRdb stores in-frame clones only, minus some. The profile shows some 70,000 clones, approximately 79% of them singletons. This clone was seen a few times. Sequencing used peripheral blood. This receptor was obtained from a woman aged 45-60 years with acute or convalescent COVID-19. The chain uses TRBV19 and TRBJ1-2, with D hard to call. In DNA, the CDR3 is TGTGCCAGTAGTTTCTCCAGCGGCGGGCTCTATGGCTACACCTTC. This sequence encodes CASSFSSGGLYGYTF.